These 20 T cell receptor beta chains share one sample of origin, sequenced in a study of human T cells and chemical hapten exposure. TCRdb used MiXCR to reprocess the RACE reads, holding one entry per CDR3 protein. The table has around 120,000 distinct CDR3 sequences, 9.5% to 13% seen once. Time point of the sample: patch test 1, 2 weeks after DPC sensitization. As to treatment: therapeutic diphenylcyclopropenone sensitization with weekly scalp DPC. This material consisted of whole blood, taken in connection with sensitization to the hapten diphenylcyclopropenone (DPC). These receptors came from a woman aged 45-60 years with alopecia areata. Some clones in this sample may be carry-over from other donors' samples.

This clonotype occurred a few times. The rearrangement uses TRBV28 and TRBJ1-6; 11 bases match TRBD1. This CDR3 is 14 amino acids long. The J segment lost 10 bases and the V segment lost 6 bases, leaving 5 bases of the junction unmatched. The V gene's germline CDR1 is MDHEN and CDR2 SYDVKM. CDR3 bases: TGTGCCAGCAGGACGGGACAGGGGGGATCACCCCTCCACTTT. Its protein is CASRTGQGGSPLHF.

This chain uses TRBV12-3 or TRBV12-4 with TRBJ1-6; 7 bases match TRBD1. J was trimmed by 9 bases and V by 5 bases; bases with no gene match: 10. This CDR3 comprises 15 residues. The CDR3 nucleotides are TGTGCCAGCAGTCCGGGACAGCCTGGGGTTTCACCCCTCCACTTT. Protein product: CASSPGQPGVSPLHF.

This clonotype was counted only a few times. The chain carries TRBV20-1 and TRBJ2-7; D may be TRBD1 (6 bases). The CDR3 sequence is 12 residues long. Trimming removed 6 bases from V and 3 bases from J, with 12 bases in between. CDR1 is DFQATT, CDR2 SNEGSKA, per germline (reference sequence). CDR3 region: CSALNRVYEQYF. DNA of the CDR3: TGCAGTGCCTTGAACAGGGTCTACGAGCAGTACTTC.

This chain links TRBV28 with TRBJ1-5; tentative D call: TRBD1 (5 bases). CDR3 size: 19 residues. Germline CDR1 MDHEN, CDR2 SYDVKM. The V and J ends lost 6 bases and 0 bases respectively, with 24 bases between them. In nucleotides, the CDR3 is TGTGCCAGCAGACCCCACCACCGGACCGGGACTAATAGCAATCAGCCCCAGCATTTT. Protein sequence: CASRPHHRTGTNSNQPQHF.

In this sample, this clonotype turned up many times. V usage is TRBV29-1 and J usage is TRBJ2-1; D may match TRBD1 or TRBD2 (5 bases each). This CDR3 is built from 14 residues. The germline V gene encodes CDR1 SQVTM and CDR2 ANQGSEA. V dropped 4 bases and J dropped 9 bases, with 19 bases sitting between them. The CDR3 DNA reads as TGCAGCGTTGGAAGTGGGGACGGGTTCAGTGAGCAGTTCTTC. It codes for CSVGSGDGFSEQFF.

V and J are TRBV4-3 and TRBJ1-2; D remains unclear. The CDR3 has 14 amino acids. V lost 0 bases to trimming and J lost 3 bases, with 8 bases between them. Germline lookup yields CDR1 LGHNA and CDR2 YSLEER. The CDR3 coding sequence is TGCGCCAGCAGCCAAGATTGGGAGGACTATGGCTACACCTTC. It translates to CASSQDWEDYGYTF.

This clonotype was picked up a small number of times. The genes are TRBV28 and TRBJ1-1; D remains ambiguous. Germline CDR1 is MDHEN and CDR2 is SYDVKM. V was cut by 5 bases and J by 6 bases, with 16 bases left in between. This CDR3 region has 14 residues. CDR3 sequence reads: CASSEGPFPAEAFF. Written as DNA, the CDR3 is TGTGCCAGCAGTGAAGGCCCCTTCCCCGCTGAAGCTTTCTTT.

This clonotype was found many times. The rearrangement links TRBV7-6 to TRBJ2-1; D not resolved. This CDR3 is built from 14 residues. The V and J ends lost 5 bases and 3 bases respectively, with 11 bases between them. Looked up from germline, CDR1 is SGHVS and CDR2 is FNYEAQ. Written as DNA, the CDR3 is TGTGCCAGCAGCCCGGAGAGATACTACAATGAGCAGTTCTTC. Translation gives CASSPERYYNEQFF.

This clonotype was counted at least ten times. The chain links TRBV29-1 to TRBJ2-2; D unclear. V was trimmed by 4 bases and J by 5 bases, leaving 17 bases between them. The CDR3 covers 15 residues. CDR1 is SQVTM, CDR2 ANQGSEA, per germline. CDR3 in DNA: TGCAGCGTTGGATCCCCCTCGGCCGTAACCGGGGAGCTGTTTTTT. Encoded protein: CSVGSPSAVTGELFF.

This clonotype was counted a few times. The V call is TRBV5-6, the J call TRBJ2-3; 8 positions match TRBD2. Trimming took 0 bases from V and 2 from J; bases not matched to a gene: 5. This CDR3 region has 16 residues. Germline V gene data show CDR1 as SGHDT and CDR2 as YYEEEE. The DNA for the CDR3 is TGTGCCAGCAGCTTGGCCGCTAGCGGGCCCACAGATACGCAGTATTTT. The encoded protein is CASSLAASGPTDTQYF.

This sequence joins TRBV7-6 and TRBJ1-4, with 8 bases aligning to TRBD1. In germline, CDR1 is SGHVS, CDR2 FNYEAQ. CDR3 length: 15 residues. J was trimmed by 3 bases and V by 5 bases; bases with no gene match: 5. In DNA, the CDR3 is TGTGCCAGCAGCCCCTGGACAGGGCCTAATGAAAAACTGTTTTTT. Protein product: CASSPWTGPNEKLFF.

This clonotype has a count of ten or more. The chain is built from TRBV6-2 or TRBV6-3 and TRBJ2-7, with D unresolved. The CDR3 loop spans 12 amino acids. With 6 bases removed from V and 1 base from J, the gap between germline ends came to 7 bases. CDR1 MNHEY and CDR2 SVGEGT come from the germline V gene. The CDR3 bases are TGTGCCAGCAGCATGGTTTCCTACGAGCAGTACTTC. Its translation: CASSMVSYEQYF.

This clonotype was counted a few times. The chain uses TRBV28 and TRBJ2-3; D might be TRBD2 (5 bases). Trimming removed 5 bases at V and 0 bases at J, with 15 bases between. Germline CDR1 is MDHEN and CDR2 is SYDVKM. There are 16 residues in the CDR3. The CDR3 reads CASSSPRTASTDTQYF. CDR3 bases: TGTGCCAGCAGTAGCCCTAGGACTGCTAGCACAGATACGCAGTATTTT. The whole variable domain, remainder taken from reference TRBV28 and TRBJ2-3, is DVKVTQSSRYLVKRTGEKVFLECVQDMDHENMFWYRQDPGLGLRLIYFSYDVKMKEKGDIPEGYSVSREKKERFSLILESASTNQTSMYLCASSSPRTASTDTQYFGPGTRLTVL.

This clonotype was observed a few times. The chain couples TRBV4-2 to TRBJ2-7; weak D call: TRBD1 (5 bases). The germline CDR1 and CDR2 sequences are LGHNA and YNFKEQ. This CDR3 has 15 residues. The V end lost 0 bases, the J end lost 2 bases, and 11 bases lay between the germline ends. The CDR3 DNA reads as TGTGCCAGCAGCCAAGAATTACAGGCCCCCTACGAGCAGTACTTC. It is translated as CASSQELQAPYEQYF.

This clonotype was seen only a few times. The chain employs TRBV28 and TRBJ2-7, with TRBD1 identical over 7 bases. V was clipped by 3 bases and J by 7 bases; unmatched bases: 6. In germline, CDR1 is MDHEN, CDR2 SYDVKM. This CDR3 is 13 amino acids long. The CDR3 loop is CASSFLDRDEQYF. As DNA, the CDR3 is TGTGCCAGCAGTTTCCTCGACAGGGATGAGCAGTACTTC.

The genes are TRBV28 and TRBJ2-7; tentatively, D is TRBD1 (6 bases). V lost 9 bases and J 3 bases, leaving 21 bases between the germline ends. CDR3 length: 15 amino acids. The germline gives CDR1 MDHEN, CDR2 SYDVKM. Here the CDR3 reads CASRDSRQAYYEQYF. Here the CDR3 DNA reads TGTGCCAGTCGAGACTCGAGACAGGCCTACTACGAGCAGTACTTC.

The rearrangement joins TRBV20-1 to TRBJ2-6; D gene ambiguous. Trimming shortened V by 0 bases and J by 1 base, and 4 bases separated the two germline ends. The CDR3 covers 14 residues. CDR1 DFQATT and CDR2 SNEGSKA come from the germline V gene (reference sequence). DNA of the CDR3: TGCAGTGCTAGAGATTATTCTGGGGCCAACGTCCTGACTTTC. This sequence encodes CSARDYSGANVLTF.

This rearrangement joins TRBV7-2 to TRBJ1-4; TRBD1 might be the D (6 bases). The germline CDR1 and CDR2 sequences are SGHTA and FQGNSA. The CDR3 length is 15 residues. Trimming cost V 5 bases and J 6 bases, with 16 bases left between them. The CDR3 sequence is CASSADSSEYEKLFF. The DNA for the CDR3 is TGTGCCAGCAGCGCGGACAGTTCAGAGTATGAAAAACTGTTTTTT.

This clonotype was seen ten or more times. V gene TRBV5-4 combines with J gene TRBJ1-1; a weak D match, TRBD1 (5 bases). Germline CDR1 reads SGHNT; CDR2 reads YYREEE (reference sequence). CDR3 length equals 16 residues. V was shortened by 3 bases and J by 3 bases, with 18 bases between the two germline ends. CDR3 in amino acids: CASSSAPGLQYTEAFF. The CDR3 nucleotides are TGTGCCAGCAGCTCCGCTCCGGGACTTCAATACACTGAAGCTTTCTTT. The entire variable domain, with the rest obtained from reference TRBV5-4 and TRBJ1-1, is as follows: ETGVTQSPTHLIKTRGQQVTLRCSSQSGHNTVSWYQQALGQGPQFIFQYYREEENGRGNFPPRFSGLQFPNYSSELNVNALELDDSALYLCASSSAPGLQYTEAFFGQGTRLTVV.

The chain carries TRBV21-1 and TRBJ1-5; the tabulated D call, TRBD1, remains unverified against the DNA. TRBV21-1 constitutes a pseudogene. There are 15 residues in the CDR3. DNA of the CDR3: TGTGCCAGCAGCGAGGACAGGGGATACAATCAGCCCCAGCATTTT. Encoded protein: CASSEDRGYNQPQHF.